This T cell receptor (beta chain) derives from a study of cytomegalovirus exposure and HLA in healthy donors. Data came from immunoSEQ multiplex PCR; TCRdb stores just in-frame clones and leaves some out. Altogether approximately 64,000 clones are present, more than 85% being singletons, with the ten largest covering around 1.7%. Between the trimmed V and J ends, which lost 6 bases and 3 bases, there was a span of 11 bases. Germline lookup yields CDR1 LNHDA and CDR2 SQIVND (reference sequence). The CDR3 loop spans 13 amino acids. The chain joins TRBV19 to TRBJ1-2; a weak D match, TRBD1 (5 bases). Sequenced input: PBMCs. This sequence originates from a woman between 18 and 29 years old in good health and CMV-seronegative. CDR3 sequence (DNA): TGTGCCAGTAGCCGGGGGAGGGACTATGGCTACACCTTC. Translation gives CASSRGRDYGYTF.